The 14 T cell receptor beta chains in this list originate from one sample, sequenced in a study of blood T cell repertoires in COVID-19. The table came from immunoSEQ multiplex PCR; TCRdb's copy has only in-frame clones and leaves some out. The sample holds 51,000 or so clones; around 92% are singletons and the top ten take around 9%. Sequencing was carried out using peripheral blood. Receptor source: a man of 80 years or more with active or convalescent COVID-19.

This chain uses TRBV5-4 with TRBJ2-5, with 8 nucleotides matching TRBD1. Trimming took 4 bases from V and 5 from J; bases not matched to a gene: 10. This CDR3 comprises 15 residues. The germline CDR1 and CDR2 sequences are SGHNT and YYREEE (reference sequence). Here the CDR3 DNA reads TGTGCCAGCAGCACCCGGACAGGGCGCAGGGAGACCCAGTACTTC. This gives the protein CASSTRTGRRETQYF.

V is TRBV7-6 and J is TRBJ2-1; 9 bases line up with TRBD1. Germline V lookup: CDR1 SGHVS, CDR2 FNYEAQ. The junction had 4 bases not matched to a gene; V was cut back by 0 bases and J by 4 bases. The CDR3 is 16 residues long. CDR3 DNA: TGTGCCAGCAGCTTAGCGCCCGGGACAGGGTACAATGAGCAGTTCTTC. It specifies CASSLAPGTGYNEQFF.

The CDR3, as DNA: TGTGCCAGCAGCTTAGCAGGCGACTATGGGACCCAGTACTTC. It yields the protein CASSLAGDYGTQYF. The V and J genes are TRBV7-8 and TRBJ2-5, with D perhaps matching TRBD2 (5 bases). The V gene's germline CDR1 is SGHVS and CDR2 FQNEAQ. Trimming removed 0 bases at V and 7 bases at J, with 12 bases between. The CDR3 loop spans 14 amino acids. The full variable domain, its missing parts supplied by reference TRBV7-8 and TRBJ2-5, is GAGVSQSPRYKVAKRGQDVALRCDPISGHVSLFWYQQALGQGPEFLTYFQNEAQLDKSGLPSDRFFAERPEGSVSTLKIQRTQQEDSAVYLCASSLAGDYGTQYFGPGTRLLVL.

This rearrangement joins TRBV28 to TRBJ1-5; 7 bases fit TRBD1. V gave up 3 bases and J gave up 2 bases; unmatched junction bases: 16. The CDR3 extends over 19 amino acids. Germline CDR1 MDHEN, CDR2 SYDVKM. The CDR3 here is CASSFLETGHRVGNQPQHF. The CDR3 region has the DNA TGTGCCAGCAGTTTCCTCGAGACAGGGCATAGAGTCGGCAATCAGCCCCAGCATTTT. Drawing the rest from reference TRBV28 and TRBJ1-5, the complete variable domain is DVKVTQSSRYLVKRTGEKVFLECVQDMDHENMFWYRQDPGLGLRLIYFSYDVKMKEKGDIPEGYSVSREKKERFSLILESASTNQTSMYLCASSFLETGHRVGNQPQHFGDGTRLSIL.

The gene calls are TRBV18 and TRBJ2-5, with 9 bases fitting TRBD2. There are 18 residues in the CDR3. CDR1 is KGHSH, CDR2 LQKENI, per germline. With V trimmed by 2 bases and J by 0 bases, 10 bases remained unmatched. In DNA form, the CDR3 reads TGTGCCAGCTCACCAATGGGACTAGCCCAATCGTACCAAGAGACCCAGTACTTC. This sequence encodes CASSPMGLAQSYQETQYF.

The genes are TRBV7-9 and TRBJ2-5; 13 bases align to TRBD2. Per the germline V gene, CDR1 is SEHNR and CDR2 is FQNEAQ (reference sequence). The CDR3 has 16 residues. The junction had 7 bases not matched to a gene; V was cut back by 5 bases and J by 4 bases. DNA for the CDR3: TGTGCCAGCAGCCCACTAGCGGGGGGGCTGGGAGAGACCCAGTACTTC. Protein product: CASSPLAGGLGETQYF.

This clone was counted between two and nine times. The chain recombines TRBV20-1 with TRBJ2-7, with no clear D. CDR1 is DFQATT, CDR2 SNEGSKA, per germline (reference sequence). Deletions cut 3 bases from V and 2 bases from J, with 20 bases between. This CDR3 has 16 amino acids. The CDR3 loop is CSASSPRRRMTYEQYF. The CDR3, as DNA: TGCAGTGCTAGTTCCCCCCGACGGCGGATGACCTACGAGCAGTACTTC.

The table lists this clone with a few counts. The genes are TRBV7-2 and TRBJ2-3; 8 bases are shared with TRBD1. Germline V gene lookup returns CDR1 SGHTA and CDR2 FQGNSA. CDR3 length equals 15 residues. Germline trimming cut 3 bases from V and 7 bases from J; bases unmatched to any gene: 9. Written as DNA, the CDR3 is TGTGCCAGCAGCTTTAGGACAGGGACGGTGAATACGCAGTATTTT. Its translation is CASSFRTGTVNTQYF.

This rearrangement joins TRBV19 to TRBJ2-5; 7 nucleotides match TRBD1. Trimming at V came to 4 bases and at J to 2 bases, leaving 4 bases not matched to a gene. The CDR3 runs 14 residues. CDR1 and CDR2 (germline): LNHDA, SQIVND (reference sequence). CDR3 in DNA: TGTGCCAGTAGTAACACAGGGGAACAAGAGACCCAGTACTTC. This codes for CASSNTGEQETQYF.

The genes are TRBV10-1 and TRBJ1-3, with 7 bases aligning to TRBD1. Trimming removed 6 bases from V and 0 bases from J; junction bases left unmatched: 8. The CDR3 length is 16 residues. Germline CDR1 and CDR2: WNHNN and SYGVQD (reference sequence). The CDR3: CASSLPTGSSGNTIYF. In DNA, the CDR3 is TGCGCCAGCAGCCTTCCGACAGGGTCCTCTGGAAACACCATATATTTT.

The genes are TRBV2 and TRBJ2-1, with D perhaps TRBD1 (5 bases). CDR3 length: 14 amino acids. Germline CDR1 and CDR2: SNHLY and FYNNEI. Trimming removed 6 bases from V and 0 bases from J, with 9 bases in between. The CDR3 DNA sequence: TGTGCCAGCAGGGACATCTTCTCCTACAATGAGCAGTTCTTC. Translating it yields CASRDIFSYNEQFF.

J is TRBJ1-1 and V is TRBV5-4; the D gene is possibly TRBD1 (5 bases). Germline loops: CDR1 SGHNT, CDR2 YYREEE (reference sequence). The length of the CDR3 is 14 residues. V was shortened by 4 bases and J by 6 bases, with 16 bases between the two germline ends. CDR3 coding DNA: TGTGCCAGCAGCACTACTTGGGGCTACGCTGAAGCTTTCTTT. Its translation: CASSTTWGYAEAFF.

The chain uses TRBV19 and TRBJ2-5; a weak D match, TRBD2 (6 bases). V was shortened by 5 bases and J by 1 base, with 17 bases between the two germline ends. The CDR3 covers 16 residues. Germline V gene sequence: CDR1 LNHDA, CDR2 SQIVND (reference sequence). CDR3 amino acids: CASSSPGGPTQETQYF. The DNA of the CDR3 is TGTGCCAGTAGTTCCCCCGGGGGACCGACCCAAGAGACCCAGTACTTC.

The chain links TRBV29-1 to TRBJ1-1; 7 bases are a match to TRBD1. Germline CDR1 and CDR2: SQVTM and ANQGSEA. V lost 6 bases, J lost 3 bases, and 7 bases stayed unmatched. The CDR3 has 13 residues. The CDR3 DNA reads as TGCAGCGTACCCGGACAGGCACACACTGAAGCTTTCTTT. Translation gives CSVPGQAHTEAFF.